What follows are 10 T cell receptor beta chains derived from one specimen sequenced in a study of cytomegalovirus exposure and HLA in healthy donors. The PCR used 60 Vbeta and 13 Jbeta primers. Clones were sequenced by immunoSEQ multiplex PCR, and TCRdb holds only the in-frame ones, with some missing. The repertoire holds under 200,000 clones, with over 75% as singletons. The sample consisted of PBMCs. These receptors all come from a human donor in good health.

The rearrangement uses TRBV28 and TRBJ1-2; 7 positions agree with TRBD1. Trimming removed 4 bases from V and 1 base from J; junction bases left unmatched: 6. Per germline, CDR1 MDHEN and CDR2 SYDVKM. The CDR3 loop spans 15 amino acids. CDR3 nucleotides: TGTGCCAGCAGTTGGCTGACAGGGCGTAACTATGGCTACACCTTC. It is translated as CASSWLTGRNYGYTF.

The chain employs TRBV6-5 and TRBJ1-3; the D gene is possibly TRBD1 (6 bases). The CDR3 runs 12 residues. Trimming removed 6 bases from V and 7 bases from J, with 10 bases in between. Germline values: CDR1 MNHEY, CDR2 SVGAGI. CDR3 DNA sequence: TGTGCCAGCAGGGGGGACACCAACACCATATATTTT. Its translation: CASRGDTNTIYF.

This clone appeared a few times. The V call is TRBV7-9, the J call TRBJ1-2; 10 nucleotides align to TRBD1. After removal of 4 bases from V and 3 bases from J, the junction contained 5 bases not matched to a gene. The CDR3 consists of 15 residues. Germline V CDR1 and CDR2: SEHNR, FQNEAQ (reference sequence). DNA of the CDR3: TGTGCCAGCAGCTCGGGACAGGGGACCGACTATGGCTACACCTTC. Its translation is CASSSGQGTDYGYTF.

This clone was seen a handful of times. The rearrangement links TRBV5-1 to TRBJ2-7; a weak D match, TRBD1 (6 bases). Germline V CDR1 and CDR2: SGHRS, YFSETQ. The CDR3 has 14 residues. Trimming took off 4 bases at V and 4 bases at J, with 15 bases between the two ends. The CDR3 nucleotides are TGCGCCAGCAGCGCACAGACAGGCGGTTACGAGCAGTACTTC. This gives the protein CASSAQTGGYEQYF.

The gene calls are TRBV19 and TRBJ2-7; 9 nucleotides agree with TRBD1. V shed 6 bases, J shed 4 bases, and the junction held 7 bases outside the gene matches. This CDR3 has 14 amino acids. Germline loops: CDR1 LNHDA, CDR2 SQIVND (reference sequence). The CDR3: CASSSRDRVYEQYF. The CDR3 DNA reads as TGTGCCAGTAGCTCGAGGGACAGGGTTTACGAGCAGTACTTC.

The genes are TRBV25-1 and TRBJ2-7; D is undetermined. The CDR3 sequence is 15 residues long. Germline CDR1 MGHDK, CDR2 SYGVNS. V was cut by 1 base and J by 0 bases, with 10 bases left in between. The CDR3 loop is CASSESTASSYEQYF. The CDR3, as DNA: TGTGCCAGCAGTGAATCTACCGCTAGCTCCTACGAGCAGTACTTC.

J is TRBJ1-3 and V is TRBV7-9; D not certain. In germline, CDR1 is SEHNR, CDR2 FQNEAQ (reference sequence). This CDR3 region has 11 residues. Trimming shortened V by 2 bases and J by 8 bases, and 4 bases separated the two germline ends. The CDR3 protein is CASSLQYTIYF. CDR3 nucleotide sequence: TGTGCCAGCAGCTTACAGTACACCATATATTTT.

The chain employs TRBV7-2 and TRBJ1-2; 7 positions agree with TRBD1. This CDR3 is built from 14 residues. Germline-derived CDR1 and CDR2 are SGHTA and FQGNSA. Trimming took 1 base from V and 4 from J; bases not matched to a gene: 3. The CDR3 sequence: CASSLGTGTYGYTF. In nucleotides, the CDR3 is TGTGCCAGCAGCTTAGGGACAGGAACCTATGGCTACACCTTC.

This chain connects TRBV4-1 to TRBJ2-7; D possibly corresponds to TRBD1 (5 bases). The germline V and J ends were trimmed by 0 bases and 3 bases, with 9 bases remaining between them. The CDR3 length is 14 residues. From germline, CDR1 is MGHRA and CDR2 YSYEKL. The CDR3, as DNA: TGCGCCAGCAGCCAAGATTCTACAGGCTACGAGCAGTACTTC. Protein product: CASSQDSTGYEQYF.

Here the CDR3 DNA reads TGCGCCAGCAGCCAAGATTTAGGACAGGCGGCTTATGGCTACACCTTC. Protein: CASSQDLGQAAYGYTF. This sequence joins TRBV4-1 and TRBJ1-2; TRBD1 matches at 7 bases. After removal of 0 bases from V and 5 bases from J, the junction contained 9 bases not matched to a gene. Germline V lookup: CDR1 MGHRA, CDR2 YSYEKL. The CDR3 is 16 amino acids.